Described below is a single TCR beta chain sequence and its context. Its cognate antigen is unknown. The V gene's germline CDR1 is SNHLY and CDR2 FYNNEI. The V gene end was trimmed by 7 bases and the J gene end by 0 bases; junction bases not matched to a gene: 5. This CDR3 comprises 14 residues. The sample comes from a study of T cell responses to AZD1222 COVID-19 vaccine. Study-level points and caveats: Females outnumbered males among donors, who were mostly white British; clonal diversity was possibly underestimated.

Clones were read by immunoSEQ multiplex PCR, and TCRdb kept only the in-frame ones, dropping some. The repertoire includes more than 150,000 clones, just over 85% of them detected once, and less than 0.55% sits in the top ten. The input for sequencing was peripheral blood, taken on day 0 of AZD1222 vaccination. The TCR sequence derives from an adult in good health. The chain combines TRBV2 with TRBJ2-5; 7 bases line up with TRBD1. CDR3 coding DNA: TGTGCCAGCAACGAGGGACAGTACCAAGAGACCCAGTACTTC. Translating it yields CASNEGQYQETQYF.